This T cell receptor (beta chain) was found in a study of blood T cells in healthy people across ages. This clonotype showed up just once. Antigen specificity is unknown. A sample-barcoded 5' primer and a J-beta primer mix were used in a second PCR of roughly 6 to 11 cycles. Each TCR beta cDNA got a 12-nucleotide random molecular identifier. TCRdb itself ran the 5' RACE reads through MiXCR, one entry per CDR3 protein. In the table there are roughly 1.6 million distinct CDR3 sequences, roughly 30% of which are singletons. The CDR3 totals 15 residues. V was shortened by 2 bases and J by 2 bases, with 12 bases between the two germline ends. CDR1 and CDR2 (germline): SEHNR, FQNEAQ (reference sequence). Each donor's blood draw was roughly 9.5 milliliters of peripheral blood. Study-level findings and limits: It was held that diversity estimates obtained from one million T cells represented underestimates.

The sequenced material came from blood. The sequence derives from a woman in her twenties or thirties in good health. The rearrangement uses TRBV7-9 and TRBJ2-5; perhaps TRBD1 as D (5 bases). CDR3 residues: CASSLSKGIQETQYF. CDR3 DNA sequence: TGTGCCAGCAGCTTATCCAAGGGGATTCAAGAGACCCAGTACTTC.